The rows below give T cell receptor beta chains drawn from one sample of a study of cytomegalovirus exposure and HLA in healthy donors. Some clones are missing from TCRdb's copy, which holds only in-frame ones; the method was immunoSEQ multiplex PCR. Here the sample spans around 63,000 clones, around 80% being singletons. The sequenced sample was PBMCs. The source of these receptors is a man in his forties in good health and CMV-seronegative. CDR3s include the opening cysteine and the closing phenylalanine or tryptophan.

v_call,j_call,cdr3_aa
TRBV10-3,TRBJ1-2,CAISEGTGGYGYTF
TRBV25-1,TRBJ2-1,CASSGIPGTSEYNEQFF
TRBV7-9,TRBJ1-2,CASSLGAGGYTF
TRBV28,TRBJ2-7,CASSFFGRRTYEQYF
TRBV28,TRBJ2-7,CASSLSRVEQYF
TRBV6-1,TRBJ2-1,CASSEPGQGAQGEQFF
TRBV5-1,TRBJ2-3,CASSSGQSSTDTQYF
TRBV7-8,TRBJ2-5,CASSLFSSGRDQETQYF
TRBV6-6,TRBJ1-2,CASRGQTFNYGYTF
TRBV7-6,TRBJ2-5,CASSLAQGAVGETQYF
TRBV6-1,TRBJ1-2,CASIDPGTGGFYGYTF
TRBV5-6,TRBJ2-7,CASSAGTSYEQYF
TRBV28,TRBJ1-2,CASTLGGGQYGYTF
TRBV5-4,TRBJ2-7,CASSFSRRGYYEQYF
TRBV7-3,TRBJ2-2,CASSSKTSLNTGELFF
TRBV5-8,TRBJ2-7,CASRTGTGDGQYF
TRBV19,TRBJ2-5,CASSIRDRVAEAQYF
TRBV5-4,TRBJ2-1,CASSLAGDSAHNEQFF
TRBV6-6,TRBJ1-1,CASSYSRKAGVAFF
TRBV7-2,TRBJ2-1,CASIQSGGVIHEQFF
TRBV2,TRBJ1-2,CASSAALMDYGYTF
TRBV6-1,TRBJ1-3,CASTEGQGGRNTIYF
TRBV5-6,TRBJ2-7,CASSTPGQMSGEQYF
TRBV28,TRBJ1-1,CASSGGANGRGLKAFF
TRBV5-1,TRBJ1-2,CASSQTGNYGYTF
TRBV2,TRBJ1-4,CASKPTQVREKLFF
TRBV15,TRBJ2-7,CATSREGLVYEQYF
TRBV12-5,TRBJ1-5,CASGFGKGQGVVNQPQHF
TRBV5-6,TRBJ2-2,CASSFRDRQTGELFF
TRBV11-3,TRBJ2-1,CASSLDRLAALSSYNEQFF
TRBV5-5,TRBJ2-7,CASSFEGWDRVHEQYF